The T cell receptor (beta chain) described here comes from a study of CD8 T cells in Susac syndrome. Negative isolation yielded the CD8+ and CD4+ T cells, while FACS enriched the TEMRA cells. The CDR3 runs 15 residues. Trimming pared 5 bases from V and 3 bases from J, leaving 14 bases between. Germline loops: CDR1 SEHNR, CDR2 FQNEAQ (reference sequence). RNA was extracted with the RNeasy kit, and a quantity of roughly 0.5 to 1 ug was reverse transcribed using random hexamers. A multiplex approach, immunoSEQ multiplex PCR, amplified TCR beta CDR3 across 54 Vbeta and 13 Jbeta. Each CDR3 protein gets one entry after TCRdb re-called the immunoSEQ multiplex PCR reads with MiXCR. The data contain about 47,000 distinct CDR3 sequences, almost 95% of them seen just once; the ten biggest clones take up around 0.38%.

This TCR was recovered from a human donor in good health. The source material was CD8+ T cells from PBMCs. The J gene is TRBJ2-1, the V gene TRBV7-9; either TRBD1 or TRBD2 may fit D (6 bases each). CDR3 DNA: TGTGCCAGCAGCCCTACCGGGGGACACTACAATGAGCAGTTCTTC. Its translation is CASSPTGGHYNEQFF.